Listed below are T cell receptor beta chains from one sample, sequenced in a study of PD-L1 blockade in urothelial cancer. Clones were read by immunoSEQ multiplex PCR, and TCRdb kept only the in-frame ones, dropping some. Of approximately 50,000 clones listed, approximately 85% were seen once; the top ten hold around 1.5%. The sample here was PBMCs, taken around atezolizumab (anti-PD-L1) treatment. These receptors all stem from a man aged 50-59 years with urothelial cancer. CDR3s include the opening cysteine and the closing phenylalanine or tryptophan. Fields, in order: D gene, J gene, V gene, CDR3 length, clone size, CDR3 DNA, CDR3 protein. D genes are given only for firm matches. Only some rows state a clone size, as once, few, many or a class for expanded clones.

-	TRBJ1-3	TRBV5-1	13	-	TGCGCCAGCACCGAAGCAGGGGGAAACACCATATATTTT	CASTEAGGNTIYF
TRBD1	TRBJ2-7	TRBV4-1	15	once	TGCGCCAGCAGCCCCTCGGGACAGGGGTCCTACGAGCAGTACTTC	CASSPSGQGSYEQYF
-	TRBJ1-1	TRBV5-1	15	-	TGCGCCAGCAGCTTAATGGCAGGGTCGAACACTGAAGCTTTCTTT	CASSLMAGSNTEAFF
-	TRBJ1-6	TRBV28	15	-	TGTGCCAGCAGCTCCGAGGGGGGGAATAATTCACCCCTCCACTTT	CASSSEGGNNSPLHF
-	TRBJ1-4	TRBV7-7	14	-	TGTGCTAGCAGCCCGGACCGAGCGGGGGGGAAACTGTTTTTT	CASSPDRAGGKLFF
TRBD2	TRBJ2-5	TRBV5-1	16	-	TGCGCCAGCAGCTTGGACAGTAGCGGGGGCCAAGAGACCCAGTACTTC	CASSLDSSGGQETQYF
TRBD1	TRBJ2-6	TRBV7-2	16	few	TGTGCCAGCAGCCTAAAAGACAGGGTCGGGGCCAACGTCCTGACTTTC	CASSLKDRVGANVLTF
-	TRBJ1-1	TRBV6-6	13	-	TGTGCCAGCAGATTCGGGGGTCGGACTGAAGCTTTCTTT	CASRFGGRTEAFF
-	TRBJ2-3	TRBV29-1	14	-	TGCAGCGTTGAAGGCCCCCCGGCGGTGAATACGCAGTATTTT	CSVEGPPAVNTQYF
-	TRBJ1-5	TRBV27	15	-	TGTGCCAGCAGTTTATACTCGCAGGGAGGCCAGCCCCAGCATTTT	CASSLYSQGGQPQHF
TRBD2	TRBJ2-5	TRBV29-1	16	-	TGCAGCGTTGAAAGGCTAGCGGGGGGGGGACAAGAGACCCAGTACTTC	CSVERLAGGGQETQYF
TRBD2	TRBJ2-1	TRBV5-8	15	-	TGTGCCAGCAGCTTGGGGACTAGGATACGCGATGAGCAGTTCTTC	CASSLGTRIRDEQFF
-	TRBJ2-1	TRBV5-4	14	-	TGTGCCAGCAGCCCTTCCCCTAGGTTGGATGAGCAGTTCTTC	CASSPSPRLDEQFF
TRBD1	TRBJ2-7	TRBV7-2	15	-	TGTGCCAGCAGCCCCGGGACAGGGCTCACCTACGAGCAGTACTTC	CASSPGTGLTYEQYF
TRBD1	TRBJ1-2	TRBV6-1	14	once	TGTGCCAGCAGTGCCGGACAGGGGGCAGTTGGCTACACCTTC	CASSAGQGAVGYTF
TRBD1	TRBJ2-2	TRBV6-5	16	-	TGTGCCAGCAGTTACGCTGGGACAGGGGGTTCCGGGGAGCTGTTTTTT	CASSYAGTGGSGELFF
TRBD1	TRBJ2-1	TRBV5-1	16	-	TGCGCCAGCAGCTTGCTTGACAGGGCAATATACAATGAGCAGTTCTTC	CASSLLDRAIYNEQFF
-	TRBJ2-7	TRBV27	16	-	TGTGCCAGCAGTTCCGTGGGGGCCCCGGTAAAGATGGAGCAGTACTTC	CASSSVGAPVKMEQYF
TRBD2	TRBJ2-1	TRBV29-1	15	-	TGCAGTGTCGGTCGACTAGCGGGGACCGGGAATGAGCAGTTCTTC	CSVGRLAGTGNEQFF
TRBD1	TRBJ1-1	TRBV5-1	14	few	TGCGCCAGCAGCTCAGGACAGGGCCTCACTGAAGCTTTCTTT	CASSSGQGLTEAFF
TRBD1	TRBJ1-5	TRBV18	15	-	TGTGCCAGCTCACCACCGAACAGGGGAGGTCAGCCCCAGCATTTT	CASSPPNRGGQPQHF
-	TRBJ1-3	TRBV5-1	15	-	TGCGCCAGCAGCTTGGCCGGGACACCTGGAAACACCATATATTTT	CASSLAGTPGNTIYF
TRBD1	TRBJ1-5	TRBV19	16	few	TGTGCCAGTAGTCCTAGACAGGGTTATAATGTACAGCCCCAGCATTTT	CASSPRQGYNVQPQHF
-	TRBJ1-4	TRBV7-8	16	-	TGTGCCAGCAGCCCCCGGCGCCCTCTCGCGGTCGAAAAACTGTTTTTT	CASSPRRPLAVEKLFF
TRBD2	TRBJ2-7	TRBV27	15	few	TGTGCCAGCAGTACCCGTAGCGGGAGCTCCTACGAGCAGTACTTC	CASSTRSGSSYEQYF
-	TRBJ1-5	TRBV30	15	once	TGTGCCTGGAGTCCCCCGGACAGCCGCAATCAGCCCCAGCATTTT	CAWSPPDSRNQPQHF
TRBD2	TRBJ2-3	TRBV5-1	16	-	TGCGCCAGCGGCCCCGGGACTAGCGGGGGTATCGATACGCAGTATTTT	CASGPGTSGGIDTQYF
-	TRBJ1-1	TRBV5-1	13	-	TGCGCCAGCAGCTTGGGAGAGAACACTGAAGCTTTCTTT	CASSLGENTEAFF
TRBD2	TRBJ2-3	TRBV18	16	few	TGTGCCAGCTCACCTCTAGCGGGGGGGAACACAGATACGCAGTATTTT	CASSPLAGGNTDTQYF
-	TRBJ1-3	TRBV30	16	-	TGTGCCTGGAGTGCCCCCCGAGAACGCTCTGGAAACACCATATATTTT	CAWSAPRERSGNTIYF
TRBD1	TRBJ1-1	TRBV5-1	16	few	TGCGCCAGCAGCTTCCGACAGGGGGGAGGCGGCACTGAAGCTTTCTTT	CASSFRQGGGGTEAFF